This T cell receptor (beta chain) appears in the sequencing data of a study of blood T cell repertoires in COVID-19. Germline V gene data show CDR1 as SGHAT and CDR2 as FQNNGV. CDR3 length: 14 amino acids. V was pared by 5 bases and J by 6 bases, with 6 bases of the junction left unmatched. The data were produced by immunoSEQ multiplex PCR, yet TCRdb's version contains in-frame clones alone and is incomplete. This sample carries some 300,000 clones, 70% to 90% of them seen once, and the ten largest clones take around 4%. Material for sequencing was PBMCs or T cells enriched from blood (not recorded which). The J gene is TRBJ2-4, the V gene TRBV11-2; 8 bases line up with TRBD1. The TCR was taken from a young man who had recovered from COVID-19. The CDR3 DNA reads as TGTGCCAGCAGCCCCCGGACAGGGCGAAACATTCAGTACTTC. It is translated as CASSPRTGRNIQYF.